This T cell receptor beta chain originates from a study of blood T cell repertoires in COVID-19. Across the whole study: Sources were T cells, B-cell-depleted T cells, or PBMCs; the material itself was cDNA or gDNA.

Losses at the gene ends were 4 bases for V and 8 bases for J; bases not matched to a gene: 6. Germline V gene sequence: CDR1 SGHDT, CDR2 YYEEEE. This CDR3 contains 14 residues. Clones were sequenced by immunoSEQ multiplex PCR, and TCRdb holds only the in-frame ones, with some missing. In the table there are a few hundred thousand clones, more than 75% of which are singletons. Material for sequencing was peripheral blood. This sequence was found in a woman in her 30s with COVID-19, enrolled during active disease. The chain carries TRBV5-6 and TRBJ1-2, with 12 nucleotides matching TRBD1. CDR3 residues: CASSQGQGAFGYTF. The CDR3 coding sequence is TGTGCCAGCAGCCAGGGACAGGGGGCGTTCGGCTACACCTTC. Supplemented by reference TRBV5-6 and TRBJ1-2, the full variable domain reads DAGVTQSPTHLIKTRGQQVTLRCSPKSGHDTVSWYQQALGQGPQFIFQYYEEEERQRGNFPDRFSGHQFPNYSSELNVNALLLGDSALYLCASSQGQGAFGYTFGSGTRLTVV.